A selection of T cell receptor beta chains follows, all from one sample in a study of long-term antiretroviral therapy in people with HIV. Profiling relied on immunoSEQ multiplex PCR, and the TCRdb table lists in-frame clones only, not all of them. There are some 47,000 clones in the sample; roughly 96% occur only once, and approximately 2.5% lies in the top ten. Material: unsorted PBMCs, obtained 3.7 years after starting antiretroviral therapy. These receptors were obtained from a woman aged 50 to 65 with HIV. Each CDR3 is given with its conserved first and last residue. Fields, in order: J gene, V gene, clone size, D gene, CDR3 protein, CDR3 DNA. The D gene is left open where the match is weak. For some rows the clone size is stated as once, few or many, or as a class when expanded; others skip it.

>TRBJ1-1|TRBV29-1|once|-
CSVEHGTQVRKAFF
TGCAGCGTTGAACACGGGACTCAGGTCCGCAAAGCTTTCTTT
>TRBJ2-7|TRBV5-8|-|TRBD1
CASPTGTEDYEQYF
TGTGCCAGCCCGACCGGGACAGAAGACTACGAGCAGTACTTC
>TRBJ2-3|TRBV30|-|-
CAWSVRYSTDTQYF
TGTGCCTGGAGTGTCCGATATAGCACAGATACGCAGTATTTT
>TRBJ1-4|TRBV5-4|-|-
CASSLGSPSNEKLFF
TGTGCCAGCAGCTTGGGCAGCCCGTCTAATGAAAAACTGTTTTTT
>TRBJ2-1|TRBV2|-|TRBD2
CASSYGGGGYNEQFF
TGTGCCAGCAGTTACGGCGGGGGGGGCTACAATGAGCAGTTCTTC
>TRBJ2-3|TRBV10-3|-|TRBD2
CAISEDSGASTQYF
TGTGCCATCAGTGAGGACAGCGGGGCTAGTACGCAGTATTTT
>TRBJ2-1|TRBV6-5|once|-
CASSYSGYNEQFF
TGTGCCAGCAGTTACTCGGGTTACAATGAGCAGTTCTTC
>TRBJ1-2|TRBV6-5|-|TRBD1
CASSLTGGGYGYTF
TGTGCCAGCAGTTTGACAGGGGGCGGCTATGGCTACACCTTC
>TRBJ1-2|TRBV25-1|-|TRBD1
CASSDGTGRAYGYTF
TGTGCCAGCAGTGACGGGACAGGGAGGGCCTATGGCTACACCTTC
>TRBJ1-1|TRBV30|-|-
CAWSGIVDTEAFF
TGTGCCTGGTCGGGGATCGTGGACACTGAAGCTTTCTTT
>TRBJ1-3|TRBV5-6|-|-
CASSLGLGPVGNTIYF
TGTGCCAGCAGCTTGGGGCTCGGGCCGGTTGGAAACACCATATATTTT
>TRBJ2-3|TRBV7-7|-|-
CASSLGRSGTGRLALTDTQYF
TGTGCTAGCAGCTTAGGACGATCGGGGACAGGGCGACTAGCGCTTACAGATACGCAGTATTTT
>TRBJ1-2|TRBV9|-|-
CASSVGGLGYGYTF
TGTGCCAGCAGCGTCGGGGGGCTGGGCTATGGCTACACCTTC
>TRBJ2-5|TRBV27|-|TRBD2
CASSPIAGSNQETQYF
TGTGCCAGCAGTCCCATAGCGGGGAGTAACCAAGAGACCCAGTACTTC
>TRBJ2-1|TRBV10-1|-|TRBD2
CASSYGGADYNEQFF
TGCGCCAGCAGTTACGGGGGGGCTGACTACAATGAGCAGTTCTTC
>TRBJ2-3|TRBV7-2|-|TRBD2
CASSLATPAGGDTQYF
TGTGCCAGCAGCTTAGCGACACCAGCGGGGGGAGACACGCAGTATTTT
>TRBJ2-7|TRBV6-5|-|-
CASSYSRSRYEQYF
TGTGCCAGCAGTTACTCGAGATCCCGCTACGAGCAGTACTTC
>TRBJ1-3|TRBV7-2|-|-
CASSFSWRGADGNTIYF
TGTGCCAGCAGCTTCTCTTGGCGGGGGGCGGATGGAAACACCATATATTTT
>TRBJ1-1|TRBV4-1|-|TRBD1
CASSQDLQGVDTEAFF
TGCGCCAGCAGCCAAGATCTGCAGGGGGTTGACACTGAAGCTTTCTTT
>TRBJ2-3|TRBV2|once|-
CASSEWYAGSTDTQYF
TGTGCCAGCAGTGAATGGTACGCGGGGAGCACAGATACGCAGTATTTT
>TRBJ2-2|TRBV4-1|-|-
CASSQEGGRTGELFF
TGCGCCAGCAGCCAAGAGGGGGGGCGCACCGGGGAGCTGTTTTTT
>TRBJ2-7|TRBV9|-|-
CASSVSQGTPYEQYF
TGTGCCAGCAGCGTAAGCCAGGGCACCCCCTACGAGCAGTACTTC
>TRBJ1-6|TRBV27|-|TRBD1
CASSSLQGANNSPLHF
TGTGCCAGCAGTTCTTTACAGGGGGCAAATAATTCACCCCTCCACTTT
>TRBJ1-4|TRBV4-2|few|-
CASSQGTRNEKLFF
TGTGCCAGCAGCCAAGGAACCCGGAATGAAAAACTGTTTTTT
>TRBJ1-3|TRBV14|-|TRBD1
CASSGRQGRTGNTIYF
TGTGCCAGCAGCGGGCGACAGGGAAGAACTGGAAACACCATATATTTT
>TRBJ2-7|TRBV11-2|-|TRBD1
CASSSRTGGTTYEQYF
TGTGCCAGCAGCTCAAGGACAGGGGGAACCACCTACGAGCAGTACTTC
>TRBJ2-2|TRBV2|-|-
CASSPGDGELFF
TGTGCCAGCAGCCCGGGGGACGGGGAGCTGTTTTTT
>TRBJ2-7|TRBV11-2|-|TRBD2
CASSYTSGGGEQYF
TGTGCCAGCAGCTATACTAGCGGGGGGGGCGAGCAGTACTTC
>TRBJ2-7|TRBV7-2|-|TRBD1
CASSLTGTGPYEQYF
TGTGCCAGCAGCTTGACCGGGACAGGGCCCTACGAGCAGTACTTC